The 7 T cell receptor beta chains listed next were all sequenced from one sample in a study of beta chain features in type 1 diabetes. Study-wide points: Among all four CD4+ subsets, Type 1 diabetes patients had TCRB CDR3s that were moderately but significantly shorter.

Antigen specificity for these receptors is unknown. The sequenced template was cDNA made from the entire isolated RNA. Assay: immunoSEQ multiplex PCR; the TCRdb copy retains only in-frame clones and omits some. The sample shows 600,000 to 700,000 clones, around 15% of them seen only once. The sample was naive CD4+ T cells from blood. The receptors shown here come from a man younger than 30 with type 1 diabetes.

A word on this clone: Other nucleotide sequences in the sample specify the same CDR3. The chain uses TRBV29-1 and TRBJ1-1; D is unclear. This CDR3 is 13 amino acids long. Trimming removed 3 bases from V and 0 bases from J, with 8 bases in between. Germline V gene lookup returns CDR1 SQVTM and CDR2 ANQGSEA. The CDR3 region has the DNA TGCAGCGTTGATCAAGGTTTGAACACTGAAGCTTTCTTT. This gives the protein CSVDQGLNTEAFF.

This clone was seen a handful of times. The V gene is TRBV11-3, the J gene TRBJ2-7, with D possibly being TRBD2 (7 bases). Trimming shortened V by 5 bases and J by 0 bases, and 14 bases separated the two germline ends. The CDR3 sequence is 15 residues long. Germline CDR1 is SGHNT and CDR2 is YENEEA. The CDR3 DNA reads TGTGCCAGCAGCATACGGGGGGACATCTCCTACGAGCAGTACTTC. It yields the protein CASSIRGDISYEQYF.

This clone was seen a few times. The gene calls are TRBV2 and TRBJ1-4; D remains unclear. Germline CDR1 is SNHLY and CDR2 is FYNNEI. Deletions cut 8 bases from V and 8 bases from J, with 15 bases between. The CDR3 contains 13 residues. CDR3 nucleotides: TGTGCCAGCCAGGCGGGTGGAAAGGAAAAACTGTTTTTT. Encoded protein: CASQAGGKEKLFF.

This clone occurred a few times. Other DNA sequences within the sample encode an identical CDR3. The chain uses TRBV18 and TRBJ1-2; maybe TRBD1 (5 bases). Germline assignment: CDR1 KGHSH and CDR2 LQKENI. Trimming shortened V by 3 bases and J by 4 bases, and 6 bases separated the two germline ends. This CDR3 is built from 12 residues. The CDR3 DNA reads TGTGCCAGCTCACCCGACAGCTATGGCTACACCTTC. It translates to CASSPDSYGYTF.

This clone has more than one count but fewer than ten. In DNA form, the CDR3 reads TGTGCCAGCAGCTCCCCTTCCGGGGGGGGTGGGACTGAAGCTTTCTTT. Translation: CASSSPSGGGGTEAFF. The chain has TRBV7-9 and TRBJ1-1; TRBD1 is a possible D gene (5 bases). The CDR3 sequence is 16 residues long. Per the germline V gene, CDR1 is SEHNR and CDR2 is FQNEAQ (reference sequence). V was cut by 4 bases and J by 5 bases, with 20 bases left in between.

The V gene is TRBV2, the J gene TRBJ1-1, with D possibly matching TRBD1 (5 bases). CDR1 SNHLY and CDR2 FYNNEI come from the germline V gene. This CDR3 has 13 residues. Trimming took off 10 bases at V and 1 base at J, with 13 bases between the two ends. The chain's CDR3 is CATPRGENTEAFF. The CDR3 DNA is TGTGCCACCCCCCGGGGGGAGAACACTGAAGCTTTCTTT.

This clone was seen a handful of times. The chain joins TRBV5-6 to TRBJ1-3; D unresolved. This CDR3 has 15 amino acids. The V and J ends lost 0 bases and 4 bases respectively, with 11 bases between them. Germline loops: CDR1 SGHDT, CDR2 YYEEEE. CDR3 region: CASSLASSSGNTIYF. The CDR3 DNA reads as TGTGCCAGCAGCTTGGCCTCTTCATCGGGAAACACCATATATTTT. Full variable domain (outside the CDR3, taken from reference TRBV5-6 and TRBJ1-3): DAGVTQSPTHLIKTRGQQVTLRCSPKSGHDTVSWYQQALGQGPQFIFQYYEEEERQRGNFPDRFSGHQFPNYSSELNVNALLLGDSALYLCASSLASSSGNTIYFGEGSWLTVV.